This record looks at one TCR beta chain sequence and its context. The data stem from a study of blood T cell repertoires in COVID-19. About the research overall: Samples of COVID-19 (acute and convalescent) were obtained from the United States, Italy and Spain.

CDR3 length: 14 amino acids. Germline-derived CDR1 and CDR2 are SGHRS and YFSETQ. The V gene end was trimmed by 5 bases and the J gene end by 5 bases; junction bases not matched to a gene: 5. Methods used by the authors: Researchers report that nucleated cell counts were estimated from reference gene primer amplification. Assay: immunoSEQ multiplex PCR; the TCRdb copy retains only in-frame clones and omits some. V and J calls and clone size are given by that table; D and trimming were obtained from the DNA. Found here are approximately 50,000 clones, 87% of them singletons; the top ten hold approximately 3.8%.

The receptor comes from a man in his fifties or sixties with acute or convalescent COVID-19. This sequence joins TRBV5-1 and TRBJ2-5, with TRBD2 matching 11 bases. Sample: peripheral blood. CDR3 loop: CASRGSGGAETQYF. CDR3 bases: TGCGCCAGCAGGGGTAGCGGGGGGGCTGAGACCCAGTACTTC. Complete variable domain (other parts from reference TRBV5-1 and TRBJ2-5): KAGVTQTPRYLIKTRGQQVTLSCSPISGHRSVSWYQQTPGQGLQFLFEYFSETQRNKGNFPGRFSGRQFSNSRSEMNVSTLELGDSALYLCASRGSGGAETQYFGPGTRLLVL.